These 2 T cell receptor beta chains were all obtained from the same sample, sequenced in a study of blood T cell repertoires in COVID-19 (dated by TCRdb to the early 2020s). The library was made by the immunoSEQ multiplex PCR assay. The immuneACCESS repertoire file appears here via TCRdb, limited to in-frame rearrangements. These files lack a portion of the clones; in checked studies, under half of the deficit traces to unresolved V genes, and the cause of the others is not known. For this sample the table gives more than 70,000 clones, of which roughly 90% were detected only once. The ten largest clonotypes hold around 9.8% of the sample. Source material: peripheral blood. These receptors were obtained from a human donor in a cohort sampled during active COVID-19.

The J gene is TRBJ1-5, the V gene TRBV18; tentatively, D is TRBD1 (6 bases). V gave up 4 bases and J gave up 5 bases, with 9 bases separating them. CDR3 length: 13 amino acids. The germline CDR1 and CDR2 sequences are KGHSH and LQKENI. CDR3 region: CASSRQVDQPQHF. CDR3 sequence (DNA): TGTGCCAGCTCACGACAGGTAGATCAGCCCCAGCATTTT.

This chain links TRBV30 with TRBJ1-2; possibly TRBD1 for D (5 bases). V was shortened by 2 bases and J by 8 bases, with 12 bases between the two germline ends. Germline-derived CDR1 and CDR2 are GTSNPN and SVGIG (reference sequence). CDR3 length: 12 residues. CDR3 DNA sequence: TGTGCCTGGAGTCCCAGGGTGGGGGGCTACACCTTC. Encoded protein: CAWSPRVGGYTF.